This TCR beta chain was sequenced during a study of early stage breast cancer tumors. Study outcomes and limitations: Blood repertoires resembled normal breast more than tumor.

The V and J ends lost 7 bases and 1 base, in that order; junction bases with no gene match: 6. Per the germline V gene, CDR1 is SGHTA and CDR2 is FQGNSA. This CDR3 is 15 amino acids long. Clones were sequenced by immunoSEQ multiplex PCR, and TCRdb holds only the in-frame ones, with some missing. This sample has 25,000 to 35,000 clones, with 50% to 75% found just once. Notes on this clone: The target antigen is unknown.

The chain couples TRBV7-2 to TRBJ1-5; TRBD1 matches at 8 bases. The sequence came from a person aged 50-59 years with breast cancer. Source material: breast tumor tissue. CDR3 sequence: CASNQGAGSNQPQHF. Here the CDR3 DNA reads TGTGCCAGCAATCAGGGGGCTGGAAGCAATCAGCCCCAGCATTTT.